A single sample is the source of the 20 T cell receptor beta chains below, sequenced in a study of T cell repertoires in cytomegalovirus infection. One entry per CDR3 protein, called by TCRdb with MiXCR from the reads. The table lists tens of thousands of distinct CDR3 sequences, 4% of them singletons, with about 22% in the top ten. The sequenced material came from PBMCs. The receptors shown here come from a human donor in good health (CMV status not recorded). Some clones in this sample may be carry-over from other donors' samples.

This clonotype was counted ten times or more. The chain joins TRBV7-2 to TRBJ1-1; possible D gene TRBD1, 6 bases. The germline V gene has CDR1 SGHTA and CDR2 FQGNSA. This CDR3 has 16 amino acids. Trimming took off 1 base at V and 1 base at J, with 13 bases between the two ends. CDR3 sequence (DNA): TGTGCCAGCAGCTTAGTTGGGGACAAGAGGAACACTGAAGCTTTCTTT. Protein: CASSLVGDKRNTEAFF.

In this sample, this clonotype turned up many times. The V and J genes are TRBV7-8 and TRBJ2-7, with TRBD2 as a possible D gene (6 bases). V shed 0 bases and J shed 4 bases, with 7 bases lying between them. The CDR3 runs 13 residues. CDR1 is SGHVS and CDR2 is FQNEAQ in the germline V gene. The CDR3 reads CASSLAGRYEQYF. CDR3 nucleotides: TGTGCCAGCAGCTTAGCAGGGAGGTACGAGCAGTACTTC.

This clonotype has a count of ten or more. V gene TRBV10-3 combines with J gene TRBJ2-1; no clear D. Per the germline V gene, CDR1 is ENHRY and CDR2 is SYGVKD. The CDR3 totals 11 residues. The V and J ends lost 3 bases and 7 bases respectively, with 4 bases between them. The CDR3 sequence: CAISEENEQFF. As DNA, the CDR3 is TGTGCCATCAGTGAAGAGAATGAGCAGTTCTTC.

This clonotype was observed many times. The chain uses TRBV7-2 and TRBJ1-1; D uncertain. Germline CDR1 reads SGHTA; CDR2 reads FQGNSA. Trimming cost V 3 bases and J 0 bases, with 17 bases left between them. This CDR3 contains 17 residues. The CDR3 protein is CASSFYLLGSLNTEAFF. In DNA form, the CDR3 reads TGTGCCAGCAGCTTTTATCTTCTCGGGTCTCTGAACACTGAAGCTTTCTTT.

Ten or more counts support this clonotype. The J gene is TRBJ1-5, the V gene TRBV10-3; D may be TRBD1 (5 bases). Per germline, CDR1 ENHRY and CDR2 SYGVKD. The CDR3 is 13 residues long. Trimming removed 5 bases at V and 6 bases at J, with 11 bases between. The chain's CDR3 is CAISPVRGQPQHF. CDR3 in DNA: TGTGCCATCAGTCCAGTGAGGGGTCAGCCCCAGCATTTT.

The V call is TRBV7-2, the J call TRBJ1-1; D call uncertain. The V gene's germline CDR1 is SGHTA and CDR2 FQGNSA. Trimming stripped 1 base from V and 1 base from J, with 10 bases between. The CDR3 loop spans 15 amino acids. As DNA, the CDR3 is TGTGCCAGCAGCTTAGAGGGATTGAGGAACACTGAAGCTTTCTTT. Its translation is CASSLEGLRNTEAFF.

This clonotype was seen at least ten times. CDR3 in DNA: TGCAGTGCTAGAAAAGGTAGCGGGGACAGCACAGATACGCAGTATTTT. It specifies CSARKGSGDSTDTQYF. The V call is TRBV20-1, the J call TRBJ2-3, with 8 bases fitting TRBD2. CDR3 length: 16 residues. CDR1 and CDR2 (germline): DFQATT, SNEGSKA (reference sequence). J gave up 0 bases and V 2 bases, and 7 bases lay outside the gene matches.

This clonotype has at least ten counts. This rearrangement joins TRBV11-3 to TRBJ2-1, with D hard to call. V lost 0 bases and J 10 bases, leaving 10 bases between the germline ends. This CDR3 has 13 amino acids. Germline CDR1 is SGHNT and CDR2 is YENEEA. CDR3 residues: CASSLEGAREQFF. In nucleotides, the CDR3 is TGTGCCAGCAGCTTAGAAGGAGCTCGCGAGCAGTTCTTC. Using reference TRBV11-3 and TRBJ2-1 for the parts outside the CDR3, the full variable domain is EAGVVQSPRYKIIEKKQPVAFWCNPISGHNTLYWYLQNLGQGPELLIRYENEEAVDDSQLPKDRFSAERLKGVDSTLKIQPAELGDSAVYLCASSLEGAREQFFGPGTRLTVL.

This clonotype was picked up many times. The V and J genes are TRBV7-8 and TRBJ2-7, with 10 bases aligning to TRBD2. This CDR3 contains 18 residues. J gave up 3 bases and V 1 base, and 12 bases lay outside the gene matches. CDR1 is SGHVS and CDR2 is FQNEAQ in the germline V gene. CDR3: CASSLEPAGGAEFYEQYF. CDR3 DNA sequence: TGTGCCAGCAGCTTAGAGCCAGCGGGAGGGGCCGAGTTCTACGAGCAGTACTTC.

The chain couples TRBV6-5 to TRBJ2-3, with 12 bases aligning to TRBD1. This CDR3 region has 17 residues. V was pared by 7 bases and J by 4 bases, with 12 bases of the junction left unmatched. Germline V gene data show CDR1 as MNHEY and CDR2 as SVGAGI. The CDR3 coding sequence is TGTGCCAGCACCCCGGGACAGGGGGCCGGGTACGCAGATACGCAGTATTTT. Its translation is CASTPGQGAGYADTQYF.

This clonotype was picked up many times. The rearrangement uses TRBV15 and TRBJ1-1; D perhaps matches TRBD1 (6 bases). CDR1 is LNHNV and CDR2 is YYDKDF in the germline V gene (reference sequence). Deletions cut 3 bases from V and 4 bases from J, with 18 bases between. The CDR3 is 16 residues long. CDR3 in amino acids: CATSRGVGASGTEAFF. Here the CDR3 DNA reads TGTGCCACCAGCAGGGGAGTGGGGGCGTCGGGCACTGAAGCTTTCTTT. Together with reference TRBV15 and TRBJ1-1, the CDR3 gives the full variable domain: DAMVIQNPRYQVTQFGKPVTLSCSQTLNHNVMYWYQQKSSQAPKLLFHYYDKDFNNEADTPDNFQSRRPNTSFCFLDIRSPGLGDTAMYLCATSRGVGASGTEAFFGQGTRLTVV.

There are a few counts of this clonotype. J is TRBJ2-7 and V is TRBV20-1; no reliable D call. V was clipped by 0 bases and J by 0 bases, with 0 bases between them. This CDR3 has 11 residues. In germline, CDR1 is DFQATT, CDR2 SNEGSKA (reference sequence). DNA of the CDR3: TGCAGTGCTAGAGACTCCTACGAGCAGTACTTC. This gives the protein CSARDSYEQYF.

This clonotype was seen ten or more times. J is TRBJ1-3 and V is TRBV7-2, with unresolved D. V was clipped by 1 base and J by 3 bases, with 4 bases between them. CDR1 and CDR2 (germline): SGHTA, FQGNSA. The CDR3 is made up of 13 amino acids. The CDR3 DNA follows: TGTGCCAGCAGCTTAGGGGGTGGAAACACCATATATTTT. Translated, it gives CASSLGGGNTIYF.

The sample holds many counts of this clonotype. This chain uses TRBV5-1 with TRBJ2-7; 9 nucleotides match TRBD2. Germline V lookup: CDR1 SGHRS, CDR2 YFSETQ. The CDR3 totals 16 residues. Unmatched junction bases numbered 11, after V lost 0 bases and J lost 7 bases. Here the CDR3 reads CASSLAFAGGHGEQYF. DNA of the CDR3: TGCGCCAGCAGCTTGGCTTTTGCGGGAGGGCATGGAGAGCAGTACTTC.

This clonotype was counted at least ten times. The V call is TRBV7-2, the J call TRBJ2-2, with D possibly TRBD2 on 5 matching bases. Per germline, CDR1 SGHTA and CDR2 FQGNSA. The CDR3 loop spans 14 amino acids. Between the trimmed V and J ends, which lost 1 base and 7 bases, there was a span of 10 bases. The CDR3 coding sequence is TGTGCCAGCAGCTTAGTACTAGAAGGCGGGGAGCTGTTTTTT. Its translation is CASSLVLEGGELFF.

The sample holds many counts of this clonotype. The rearrangement uses TRBV7-2 and TRBJ2-2; TRBD1 aligns across 7 bases. Trimming took 7 bases from V and 6 from J; bases not matched to a gene: 8. Germline V gives CDR1 SGHTA, CDR2 FQGNSA. The CDR3 spans 14 residues. The chain's CDR3 is CASTQTGSAGELFF. The CDR3, as DNA: TGTGCCAGCACCCAGACAGGGTCCGCCGGGGAGCTGTTTTTT.

This clonotype was seen repeatedly, ten times or more. This chain uses TRBV18 with TRBJ1-6; D may be TRBD1 (5 bases). The germline CDR1 and CDR2 sequences are KGHSH and LQKENI. V was cut by 3 bases and J by 10 bases, with 16 bases left in between. There are 15 residues in the CDR3. The CDR3 DNA follows: TGTGCCAGCTCACCGGATCCGGCAGGGAGGTCACCCCTCCACTTT. It yields the protein CASSPDPAGRSPLHF.

This clonotype was found many times. The chain is built from TRBV4-1 and TRBJ2-1; D gene ambiguous. There are 15 residues in the CDR3. V was clipped by 0 bases and J by 7 bases, with 13 bases between them. In germline, CDR1 is MGHRA, CDR2 YSYEKL. CDR3 residues: CASSQERTAANEQFF. In DNA, the CDR3 is TGCGCCAGCAGCCAAGAAAGGACGGCGGCAAATGAGCAGTTCTTC.

This clonotype was observed many times. The chain is built from TRBV7-8 and TRBJ2-2; 7 bases fit TRBD2. From germline, CDR1 is SGHVS and CDR2 FQNEAQ. The CDR3 runs to 16 residues. The junction had 13 bases not matched to a gene; V was cut back by 5 bases and J by 7 bases. Written as DNA, the CDR3 is TGTGCCAGCAGCGCCTACCAGCGGGGACGTGGCGGGGAGCTGTTTTTT. It encodes CASSAYQRGRGGELFF.

This clonotype showed up many times. The chain combines TRBV11-2 with TRBJ1-1; maybe TRBD1 (6 bases). The V end lost 8 bases, the J end lost 7 bases, and 23 bases lay between the germline ends. Germline values: CDR1 SGHAT, CDR2 FQNNGV. The CDR3 has 15 residues. CDR3 amino acids: CASRLRGGAQSEAFF. The CDR3 nucleotides are TGTGCCAGCCGGCTGAGGGGGGGGGCGCAGAGTGAAGCTTTCTTT.